Listed below are T cell receptor beta chains from one sample, sequenced in a study of response to subunit inactivated influenza vaccine. TCRdb re-analysed the RT-PCR reads in MiXCR, keeping a single row per CDR3 protein. This sample has about 570,000 distinct CDR3 sequences, with about 11% found just once. These data were also reused for a study on T cells expressing NK-cell markers.

Sequencing was performed on PBMCs from blood, taken on the day of vaccination. These receptors were taken from a man aged 50 to 59 who received an inactivated influenza vaccine. CDR3s include the opening cysteine and the closing phenylalanine or tryptophan. The D gene is left open where the match is weak. A row's size may be missing; if present it is once, few, many or a size class.

j_call: TRBJ2-5
d_call: TRBD2
clone_size: many
v_call: TRBV6-1
cdr3_aa: CASSPLRLAVQETQYF
cdr3_nt: TGTGCCAGCAGCCCTTTACGACTAGCGGTTCAAGAGACCCAGTACTTC

j_call: TRBJ1-1
d_call: TRBD1
clone_size: few
v_call: TRBV6-1
cdr3_aa: CASNRDRRTEAFF
cdr3_nt: TGTGCCAGCAACCGGGACAGGAGGACTGAAGCTTTCTTT

j_call: TRBJ2-7
d_call: NA
clone_size: NA
v_call: TRBV27
cdr3_aa: CASSDLAGPYEQYF
cdr3_nt: TGTGCCAGCAGTGATCTCGCGGGGCCCTACGAGCAGTACTTC

j_call: TRBJ2-1
d_call: TRBD2
clone_size: NA
v_call: TRBV28
cdr3_aa: CASRGLAGDPSYNEQFF
cdr3_nt: TGTGCCAGCAGGGGACTAGCGGGGGACCCCTCCTACAATGAGCAGTTCTTC

j_call: TRBJ1-5
d_call: NA
clone_size: few
v_call: TRBV7-2
cdr3_aa: CASSPTGRINQPQHF
cdr3_nt: TGTGCCAGCAGCCCAACCGGACGGATCAATCAGCCCCAGCATTTT

j_call: TRBJ2-7
d_call: NA
clone_size: NA
v_call: TRBV7-9
cdr3_aa: CASSLRTLGDEQYF
cdr3_nt: TGTGCCAGCAGTTTGCGGACTCTAGGGGACGAGCAGTACTTC

j_call: TRBJ2-5
d_call: NA
clone_size: few
v_call: TRBV29-1
cdr3_aa: CSVGPRTGLEETQYF
cdr3_nt: TGCAGCGTTGGACCCCGAACAGGGTTAGAAGAGACCCAGTACTTC

j_call: TRBJ1-5
d_call: NA
clone_size: many
v_call: TRBV18
cdr3_aa: CASSPDRNQPQHF
cdr3_nt: TGTGCCAGCTCACCCGACAGAAATCAGCCCCAGCATTTT

j_call: TRBJ2-1
d_call: NA
clone_size: few
v_call: TRBV20-1
cdr3_aa: CSASPVVIPEQFF
cdr3_nt: TGCAGTGCTAGCCCCGTGGTAATCCCGGAGCAGTTCTTC

j_call: TRBJ2-7
d_call: TRBD1
clone_size: few
v_call: TRBV20-1
cdr3_aa: CSADHRDRGYEQYF
cdr3_nt: TGCAGTGCTGACCACCGGGACAGGGGGTACGAGCAGTACTTC

j_call: TRBJ2-7
d_call: TRBD2
clone_size: NA
v_call: TRBV6-5
cdr3_aa: CASSYGTSGSYEQYF
cdr3_nt: TGTGCCAGCAGTTACGGGACTAGCGGCTCCTACGAGCAGTACTTC

j_call: TRBJ1-2
d_call: NA
clone_size: few
v_call: TRBV12-3/TRBV12-4
cdr3_aa: CASSRQRYYGYTF
cdr3_nt: TGTGCCAGCAGCCGACAGAGATACTATGGCTACACCTTC

j_call: TRBJ2-3
d_call: TRBD2
clone_size: NA
v_call: TRBV5-1
cdr3_aa: CASNSGRLTDTQYF
cdr3_nt: TGCGCCAGCAACAGCGGGAGACTGACAGATACGCAGTATTTT

j_call: TRBJ1-1
d_call: NA
clone_size: NA
v_call: TRBV5-1
cdr3_aa: CASSATGTKGTEAFF
cdr3_nt: TGCGCCAGCAGCGCAACCGGGACAAAAGGGACTGAAGCTTTCTTT

j_call: TRBJ2-1
d_call: TRBD2
clone_size: NA
v_call: TRBV29-1
cdr3_aa: CSVGASPGGSNEQFF
cdr3_nt: TGCAGCGTTGGGGCGAGTCCGGGGGGGTCCAATGAGCAGTTCTTC

j_call: TRBJ2-2
d_call: TRBD2
clone_size: NA
v_call: TRBV29-1
cdr3_aa: CSVGGLAGTLLGGELFF
cdr3_nt: TGCAGCGTAGGGGGACTAGCGGGGACCCTATTGGGCGGGGAGCTGTTTTTT

j_call: TRBJ2-5
d_call: NA
clone_size: once
v_call: TRBV25-1
cdr3_aa: CASMGPTATQYF
cdr3_nt: TGTGCCAGCATGGGACCAACAGCGACCCAGTACTTC

j_call: TRBJ1-2
d_call: TRBD1
clone_size: few
v_call: TRBV20-1
cdr3_aa: CSARQGYGYTF
cdr3_nt: TGCAGTGCCAGACAGGGGTACGGCTACACCTTC

j_call: TRBJ2-7
d_call: NA
clone_size: few
v_call: TRBV20-1
cdr3_aa: CSARDALPEQYF
cdr3_nt: TGCAGTGCTAGAGATGCCCTACCCGAGCAGTACTTC

j_call: TRBJ2-1
d_call: NA
clone_size: NA
v_call: TRBV3-1
cdr3_aa: CASSQSSVYNEQFF
cdr3_nt: TGTGCCAGCAGCCAGAGTTCGGTTTACAATGAGCAGTTCTTC

j_call: TRBJ2-2
d_call: NA
clone_size: few
v_call: TRBV9
cdr3_aa: CASSHTGSGELFF
cdr3_nt: TGTGCCAGCAGCCATACCGGGTCCGGGGAGCTGTTTTTT

j_call: TRBJ1-5
d_call: NA
clone_size: many
v_call: TRBV27
cdr3_aa: CASSRNDGNQPQHF
cdr3_nt: TGTGCCAGCAGCCGTAATGACGGCAATCAGCCCCAGCATTTT

j_call: TRBJ1-5
d_call: NA
clone_size: NA
v_call: TRBV5-5
cdr3_aa: CASSLVGGMGQPQHF
cdr3_nt: TGTGCCAGCAGCTTGGTTGGAGGGATGGGACAGCCCCAGCATTTT

j_call: TRBJ2-5
d_call: NA
clone_size: few
v_call: TRBV5-5
cdr3_aa: CASSLATGTQETQYF
cdr3_nt: TGTGCCAGCAGCTTAGCTACCGGGACACAAGAGACCCAGTACTTC

j_call: TRBJ2-1
d_call: TRBD2
clone_size: once
v_call: TRBV5-1
cdr3_aa: CASRPPGGRRNEQFF
cdr3_nt: TGCGCCAGCAGACCCCCGGGGGGAAGGCGCAATGAGCAGTTCTTC

j_call: TRBJ1-3
d_call: NA
clone_size: NA
v_call: TRBV29-1
cdr3_aa: CSVAGSSGNTIYF
cdr3_nt: TGCAGCGTTGCAGGGTCCTCTGGAAACACCATATATTTT

j_call: TRBJ1-2
d_call: NA
clone_size: NA
v_call: TRBV6-5
cdr3_aa: CASSYSSTTVYGYTF
cdr3_nt: TGTGCCAGCAGTTACTCGAGTACGACGGTCTATGGCTACACCTTC

j_call: TRBJ2-2
d_call: TRBD2
clone_size: few
v_call: TRBV5-4
cdr3_aa: CASSLAGWYTGELFF
cdr3_nt: TGTGCCAGCAGCCTAGCGGGATGGTACACCGGGGAGCTGTTTTTT

j_call: TRBJ2-7
d_call: NA
clone_size: few
v_call: TRBV3-1
cdr3_aa: CASSQGIIPYEQYF
cdr3_nt: TGTGCCAGCAGCCAAGGTATTATCCCCTACGAGCAGTACTTC

j_call: TRBJ2-7
d_call: NA
clone_size: NA
v_call: TRBV6-2/TRBV6-3
cdr3_aa: CASSLATFHEQYF
cdr3_nt: TGTGCCAGCAGCCTAGCGACGTTCCACGAGCAGTACTTC

j_call: TRBJ2-7
d_call: NA
clone_size: many
v_call: TRBV14
cdr3_aa: CASSQDFYEQYF
cdr3_nt: TGTGCCAGCAGCCAAGATTTCTACGAGCAGTACTTC